A single sample is the source of the 10 T cell receptor beta chains below, sequenced in a study of blood T cell repertoires in COVID-19. TCRdb keeps only in-frame clones here, not all; method: immunoSEQ multiplex PCR. The data contain hundreds of thousands of clones, approximately 86% of them seen just once; the ten biggest clones take up about 1.7%. Sequenced: peripheral blood. The receptors here all came from a woman in her fifties or sixties who had recovered from COVID-19.

The genes are TRBV28 and TRBJ2-3, with TRBD2 matching over 7 bases. This CDR3 region has 15 residues. V shed 1 base and J 5 bases; nucleotides not matched to a gene: 6. The germline gives CDR1 MDHEN, CDR2 SYDVKM. The CDR3 DNA is TGTGCCAGCAGTTTATCGACTAGCCGCGTAGATACGCAGTATTTT. This codes for CASSLSTSRVDTQYF.

This clone came up once. The chain combines TRBV5-1 with TRBJ1-1; 8 bases map to TRBD1. V trimming: 1 base; J trimming: 3 bases; junction bases outside the gene matches: 5. This CDR3 has 15 amino acids. Germline lookup yields CDR1 SGHRS and CDR2 YFSETQ. CDR3 loop: CASSLQGAIDTEAFF. CDR3 DNA: TGCGCCAGCAGCTTGCAGGGGGCAATAGACACTGAAGCTTTCTTT.

The gene calls are TRBV28 and TRBJ1-2; 7 nucleotides agree with TRBD1. V was clipped by 8 bases and J by 4 bases; unmatched bases: 13. Germline V lookup: CDR1 MDHEN, CDR2 SYDVKM. The CDR3 runs 15 residues. Here the CDR3 DNA reads TGTGCCAGCCAACTAACGGGACAGTACTTCTATGGCTACACCTTC. Its protein is CASQLTGQYFYGYTF.

This CDR3 reads CASSYPRAGEGYTF. CDR3 nucleotide sequence: TGTGCCAGCAGTTACCCCCGTGCAGGGGAAGGCTACACCTTC. The chain links TRBV6-5 to TRBJ1-2, with D tentatively TRBD1 (6 bases). The CDR3 has 14 amino acids. V lost 2 bases and J lost 8, with 15 bases in between. Germline CDR1 reads MNHEY; CDR2 reads SVGAGI.

In nucleotides, the CDR3 is TGTGCCAGCACCCATTCAGACAGTGGCTACACCTTC. Its translation is CASTHSDSGYTF. The chain recombines TRBV28 with TRBJ1-2; tentatively, D is TRBD1 (5 bases). V was shortened by 7 bases and J by 7 bases, with 13 bases between the two germline ends. Germline values: CDR1 MDHEN, CDR2 SYDVKM. The CDR3 loop spans 12 amino acids.

This rearrangement joins TRBV5-1 to TRBJ2-3; 9 positions match TRBD2. The CDR3 is 16 amino acids. Trimming took 0 bases from V and 3 from J; bases not matched to a gene: 5. Germline CDR1 is SGHRS and CDR2 is YFSETQ. The CDR3 spells CASSLGQGLATDTQYF. CDR3 sequence (DNA): TGCGCCAGCAGCTTGGGACAGGGACTAGCAACAGATACGCAGTATTTT.

About this clone: Other DNA sequences in the same sample also yield this CDR3. The chain has TRBV7-2 and TRBJ2-3, with D perhaps TRBD1 (5 bases). CDR3 size: 13 residues. The V gene lost 3 bases and the J gene lost 1 base, with 5 bases spanning the gap. The germline CDR1 and CDR2 sequences are SGHTA and FQGNSA. The CDR3 DNA reads as TGTGCCAGCAGCTTGACAGGCACAGATACGCAGTATTTT. Protein sequence: CASSLTGTDTQYF.

V gene TRBV27 combines with J gene TRBJ1-2, with a tentative D call TRBD1 (5 bases). This CDR3 region has 15 residues. Germline CDR1 reads MNHEY; CDR2 reads SMNVEV (reference sequence). Trimming removed 5 bases from V and 4 bases from J, with 17 bases in between. CDR3 loop: CASSPVHRGTYGYTF. CDR3 in DNA: TGTGCCAGCAGTCCCGTACACCGGGGGACCTATGGCTACACCTTC.

The CDR3 spells CASTPAGYQETQYF. In DNA, the CDR3 is TGTGCCAGCACCCCAGCAGGGTATCAAGAGACCCAGTACTTC. The rearrangement links TRBV6-6 to TRBJ2-5; a weak D match, TRBD1 (5 bases). V lost 7 bases and J 2 bases, leaving 14 bases between the germline ends. Germline V gene data show CDR1 as MNHNY and CDR2 as SVGAGI (reference sequence). This CDR3 comprises 14 residues.

This chain connects TRBV18 to TRBJ1-2; TRBD1 agrees at 7 bases. The CDR3 is 17 amino acids. CDR1 is KGHSH, CDR2 LQKENI, per germline. V lost 3 bases, J lost 1 base, and 11 bases stayed unmatched. This CDR3 reads CASSPPGQTSLNYGYTF. CDR3 nucleotide sequence: TGTGCCAGCTCACCCCCGGGACAGACATCCCTTAACTATGGCTACACCTTC.